Listed below are T cell receptor beta chains from one sample, sequenced in a study of blood T cell repertoires in COVID-19. Using immunoSEQ multiplex PCR, the repertoire was profiled, and TCRdb retains in-frame clones only, with some absent. The sample holds 200,000 to 250,000 clones, roughly 90% seen once. The sequenced material came from PBMCs or T cells enriched from blood (not recorded which). Receptors originate from a woman in her 30s who had recovered from COVID-19. The CDR3 runs from the conserved cysteine through the conserved F or W. Fields, in order: D gene, clone size, J gene, V gene, CDR3 protein, CDR3 DNA. D genes are given only for firm matches. Clone size is given for some rows only: seen once, a few or many times, or a class if the clone is expanded.

NA | many | TRBJ2-5 | TRBV7-9 | CASSTWGIQETQYF | TGTGCCAGCAGCACATGGGGCATTCAAGAGACCCAGTACTTC
TRBD1 | few | TRBJ1-5 | TRBV20-1 | CSASSQDRDFGPQHF | TGCAGTGCTAGTTCCCAGGACAGGGATTTTGGGCCCCAGCATTTT
TRBD2 | NA | TRBJ2-1 | TRBV29-1 | CSVDLAGGPSYNEQFF | TGCAGCGTTGACTTAGCGGGGGGGCCCTCCTACAATGAGCAGTTCTTC
NA | once | TRBJ1-3 | TRBV7-2 | CASSLRDTVNSGNTIYF | TGTGCCAGCAGCTTAAGGGACACGGTGAACTCTGGAAACACCATATATTTT
TRBD1 | NA | TRBJ1-2 | TRBV5-1 | CASSFTGGAGYGYTF | TGCGCCAGCAGCTTTACAGGGGGCGCTGGCTATGGCTACACCTTC
NA | NA | TRBJ2-5 | TRBV3-1/TRBV3-2 | CASSSNYQETQYF | TGTGCCAGCAGCTCTAACTACCAAGAGACCCAGTACTTC
NA | NA | TRBJ1-1 | TRBV6-2/TRBV6-3 | CASSYSRVNTEAFF | TGTGCCAGCAGTTACTCCAGGGTTAACACTGAAGCTTTCTTT
TRBD1 | NA | TRBJ2-1 | TRBV3-1/TRBV3-2 | CASSPTGGWEQFF | TGTGCCAGCAGCCCTACAGGGGGCTGGGAGCAGTTCTTC
NA | NA | TRBJ1-4 | TRBV6-5 | CASSYGAVNEKLFF | TGTGCCAGCAGTTACGGGGCGGTTAATGAAAAACTGTTTTTT
TRBD1 | NA | TRBJ1-5 | TRBV3-1/TRBV3-2 | CASSQGRTGWEPQHF | TGTGCCAGCAGCCAAGGGCGGACAGGGTGGGAGCCCCAGCATTTT
NA | NA | TRBJ1-5 | TRBV6-1 | CASSEESIAGQPQHF | TGTGCCAGCAGTGAAGAAAGTATTGCGGGTCAGCCCCAGCATTTT
TRBD1 | NA | TRBJ2-7 | TRBV7-2 | CASSPGDSRGEQYF | TGTGCCAGCAGCCCTGGGGACAGCCGAGGGGAGCAGTACTTC
NA | NA | TRBJ1-2 | TRBV13 | CASSLVDAGQQDGYTF | TGTGCCAGCAGCTTAGTGGACGCCGGACAGCAGGATGGCTACACCTTC
NA | NA | TRBJ1-6 | TRBV6-5 | CATGRVDSPLHF | TGTGCCACCGGCAGGGTTGATTCACCCCTCCACTTT
TRBD1 | NA | TRBJ1-1 | TRBV7-3 | CASSSIGQGGTEAFF | TGTGCCAGCAGCTCCATCGGACAGGGTGGGACTGAAGCTTTCTTT
NA | NA | TRBJ2-4 | TRBV7-9 | CASSFSSESIQYF | TGTGCCAGCAGCTTTTCCTCAGAATCCATTCAGTACTTC
TRBD1 | NA | TRBJ1-5 | TRBV19 | CASSIGQGAQPQHF | TGTGCCAGTAGTATCGGACAGGGGGCTCAGCCCCAGCATTTT
TRBD1 | NA | TRBJ1-2 | TRBV9 | CASSSWDRRNKGYGYTF | TGTGCCAGCAGCTCCTGGGACAGAAGGAACAAAGGCTATGGCTACACCTTC
TRBD1 | NA | TRBJ2-1 | TRBV6-5 | CASSPGTGGWNEQFF | TGTGCCAGCAGCCCCGGGACAGGGGGCTGGAATGAGCAGTTCTTC
NA | NA | TRBJ1-4 | TRBV7-2 | CASSLEKGTNEKLFF | TGTGCCAGCAGCTTAGAAAAGGGGACTAATGAAAAACTGTTTTTT
NA | NA | TRBJ1-1 | TRBV11-2 | CASSLDVGRFFEGNTEAFF | TGTGCCAGCAGCTTAGATGTTGGTAGGTTCTTTGAGGGCAACACTGAAGCTTTCTTT
NA | NA | TRBJ1-2 | TRBV4-1 | CASSPIDRSPYGYTF | TGCGCCAGCAGCCCCATTGACAGGTCTCCCTATGGCTACACCTTC
TRBD2 | few | TRBJ2-2 | TRBV5-1 | CASSLAPSGNTGELFF | TGCGCCAGCAGCTTGGCCCCTAGCGGGAACACCGGGGAGCTGTTTTTT
TRBD2 | NA | TRBJ2-3 | TRBV6-5 | CASSYRIQAGGDTQYF | TGTGCCAGCAGTTATCGGATACAGGCGGGGGGAGATACGCAGTATTTT
TRBD1 | once | TRBJ1-2 | TRBV3-1/TRBV3-2 | CASSQPADRVNGYTF | TGTGCCAGCAGCCAACCTGCGGACAGGGTGAATGGCTACACCTTC
NA | NA | TRBJ2-1 | TRBV7-3 | CASSFSGNEQFF | TGTGCCAGCAGTTTTAGCGGCAATGAGCAGTTCTTC
NA | NA | TRBJ2-7 | TRBV2 | CASSDRGLGGPYEQYF | TGTGCCAGCAGTGATCGGGGGCTGGGGGGGCCCTACGAGCAGTACTTC
TRBD1 | NA | TRBJ2-5 | TRBV2 | CASNLGQGRTQYF | TGTGCCAGCAATTTGGGACAGGGGAGGACCCAGTACTTC
NA | NA | TRBJ1-4 | TRBV7-9 | CASSLAPDRKLFF | TGTGCCAGCAGCTTAGCCCCAGACAGAAAACTGTTTTTT
NA | NA | TRBJ2-1 | TRBV29-1 | CSVEDRQGLDEQFF | TGCAGCGTTGAAGATCGGCAGGGTCTCGATGAGCAGTTCTTC
TRBD2 | NA | TRBJ2-7 | TRBV7-9 | CASASGGYEQYF | TGTGCCAGCGCTAGCGGGGGGTACGAGCAGTACTTC
NA | NA | TRBJ1-1 | TRBV10-3 | CAISEGQGNGKNTEAFF | TGTGCCATCAGTGAAGGGCAGGGTAACGGCAAAAACACTGAAGCTTTCTTT